One and the same sample provided the 23 T cell receptor beta chains below, sequenced in a study of shared clonotypes between healthy human individuals (dated by TCRdb to about 2020). CD8 naive samples were obtained by positive selection for CCR7 among CD45RO-negative cells, yielding a CD45RA+CCR7+ population from which TemRA cells were excluded. Libraries came from the immunoSEQ multiplex PCR assay. TCRdb's version of the immuneACCESS table is confined to in-frame rearrangements and falls short of the full clone set. An unresolved V gene accounts for under half of the shortfall where checked; the remainder is of unknown origin. Recorded for this sample are about 1,900,000 clones; about 95% of them occurred a single time. Together, the top ten hold approximately 1.2% of the sample. Material: naive CD8+ T cells sorted from blood. The sample's cell subset or site, from its label and the paper: CD45RA+CCR7+. The receptors were gathered from a man aged 18 to 30 in good health.

The chain employs TRBV5-8 and TRBJ2-1; TRBD2 is a possible D gene (5 bases). This CDR3 contains 13 residues. Trimming took 0 bases from V and 6 from J, leaving 7 bases between them. Looked up from germline, CDR1 is SGHTS and CDR2 is YDEGEE. CDR3 nucleotide sequence: TGTGCCAGCAGCTTGGCAACTAGCAATGAGCAGTTCTTC. Encoded protein: CASSLATSNEQFF.

The CDR3 sequence: CASSEFTGWEPNQPQHF. In DNA form, the CDR3 reads TGTGCCAGCAGTGAATTTACAGGGTGGGAACCTAATCAGCCCCAGCATTTT. The rearrangement uses TRBV6-1 and TRBJ1-5, with D tentatively TRBD1 (6 bases). The CDR3 consists of 17 residues. Germline V gene data show CDR1 as MNHNS and CDR2 as SASEGT. V was clipped by 2 bases and J by 4 bases, with 18 bases between them.

The chain couples TRBV6-5 to TRBJ1-1; no definite D call. The CDR3 totals 16 residues. V lost 0 bases and J 4 bases, leaving 15 bases between the germline ends. CDR1 is MNHEY and CDR2 is SVGAGI in the germline V gene. CDR3: CASSYSPNLVGTEAFF. CDR3 in DNA: TGTGCCAGCAGTTACTCCCCCAACTTGGTGGGCACTGAAGCTTTCTTT.

The gene calls are TRBV4-3 and TRBJ1-1; D gene uncertain. The V end was cut by 4 bases, the J end by 4 bases, with 16 bases between. This CDR3 has 15 amino acids. In germline, CDR1 is LGHNA, CDR2 YSLEER. The CDR3 coding sequence is TGCGCCAGCAGCCCCACGATTGGTCCGGCCACTGAAGCTTTCTTT. This codes for CASSPTIGPATEAFF.

V is TRBV6-5 and J is TRBJ2-1; unclear D gene. Germline V CDR1 and CDR2: MNHEY, SVGAGI. This CDR3 has 14 amino acids. Trimming took 6 bases from V and 7 from J, leaving 16 bases between them. DNA for the CDR3: TGTGCCAGCAGCCTCATGGATGACGGAAATGAGCAGTTCTTC. This sequence encodes CASSLMDDGNEQFF.

The chain recombines TRBV5-1 with TRBJ2-7; tentatively, D is TRBD1 or TRBD2 (5 bases each). Germline V lookup: CDR1 SGHRS, CDR2 YFSETQ. The CDR3 covers 14 residues. The V end lost 2 bases, the J end lost 2 bases, and 11 bases lay between the germline ends. CDR3 sequence (DNA): TGCGCCAGCAGCTTCCGGGACGGAGCCTACGAGCAGTACTTC. Protein: CASSFRDGAYEQYF. The whole variable domain, filled in from reference TRBV5-1 and TRBJ2-7, reads KAGVTQTPRYLIKTRGQQVTLSCSPISGHRSVSWYQQTPGQGLQFLFEYFSETQRNKGNFPGRFSGRQFSNSRSEMNVSTLELGDSALYLCASSFRDGAYEQYFGPGTRLTVT.

J is TRBJ1-1 and V is TRBV13, with TRBD1 identical over 7 bases. Germline lookup yields CDR1 PRHDT and CDR2 FYEKMQ (reference sequence). This CDR3 comprises 14 residues. Trimming cost V 5 bases and J 0 bases; bases outside gene matches: 3. The DNA for the CDR3 is TGTGCCAGCAGCCAGACAGGGATGAACACTGAAGCTTTCTTT. Amino acid sequence: CASSQTGMNTEAFF.

The rearrangement links TRBV7-9 to TRBJ1-2; 7 bases agree with TRBD1. The germline gives CDR1 SEHNR, CDR2 FQNEAQ (reference sequence). The length of the CDR3 is 14 residues. The V gene end was trimmed by 5 bases and the J gene end by 6 bases; junction bases not matched to a gene: 9. CDR3 nucleotide sequence: TGTGCCAGCAGCCCCCTGACAGGGTGGCATGGCTACACCTTC. Protein: CASSPLTGWHGYTF. Looking up the rest from reference TRBV7-9 and TRBJ1-2 gives the full variable domain: DTGVSQNPRHKITKRGQNVTFRCDPISEHNRLYWYRQTLGQGPEFLTYFQNEAQLEKSRLLSDRFSAERPKGSFSTLEIQRTEQGDSAMYLCASSPLTGWHGYTFGSGTRLTVV.

V is TRBV5-1 and J is TRBJ2-7; D perhaps matches TRBD1 (6 bases). This CDR3 is 15 amino acids long. The V gene lost 3 bases and the J gene lost 2 bases, with 15 bases spanning the gap. Germline lookup yields CDR1 SGHRS and CDR2 YFSETQ. For the CDR3, the DNA is TGCGCCAGCAGCTGGGGGACATTAGGAGCCTACGAGCAGTACTTC. This gives the protein CASSWGTLGAYEQYF.

J is TRBJ1-1 and V is TRBV18; maybe TRBD1 (6 bases). Per germline, CDR1 KGHSH and CDR2 LQKENI. Trimming removed 6 bases at V and 2 bases at J, with 10 bases between. The CDR3 has 13 residues. The CDR3 DNA reads TGTGCCAGCTCCGGGGGGCTAAACACTGAAGCTTTCTTT. Protein: CASSGGLNTEAFF.

V usage is TRBV28 and J usage is TRBJ2-7; unclear D gene. The V and J ends lost 6 bases and 3 bases respectively, with 15 bases between them. Germline V gives CDR1 MDHEN, CDR2 SYDVKM. The CDR3 sequence is 14 residues long. The CDR3 DNA reads TGTGCCAGCAGCCCTGACTGGACCGGCTACGAGCAGTACTTC. Translated, it gives CASSPDWTGYEQYF. The full variable domain, completed using reference TRBV28 and TRBJ2-7, is DVKVTQSSRYLVKRTGEKVFLECVQDMDHENMFWYRQDPGLGLRLIYFSYDVKMKEKGDIPEGYSVSREKKERFSLILESASTNQTSMYLCASSPDWTGYEQYFGPGTRLTVT.

This clone was observed a single time. J is TRBJ2-7 and V is TRBV30; D is perhaps TRBD1 (5 bases). CDR3 size: 16 residues. V was pared by 2 bases and J by 3 bases, with 20 bases between. Germline lookup yields CDR1 GTSNPN and CDR2 SVGIG (reference sequence). This chain's CDR3 is CAWSSAAGSPLYEQYF. The CDR3 nucleotides are TGTGCCTGGAGTTCCGCCGCAGGGTCCCCCCTCTACGAGCAGTACTTC.

This clone appeared once. The chain employs TRBV6-1 and TRBJ1-4, with unresolved D. Looked up from germline, CDR1 is MNHNS and CDR2 is SASEGT. This CDR3 spans 17 amino acids. V gave up 1 base and J gave up 5 bases, with 17 bases separating them. As DNA, the CDR3 is TGTGCCAGCAGTGAAGTAACGTGGGCCGGCTCCAATGAAAAACTGTTTTTT. Its protein is CASSEVTWAGSNEKLFF.

The rearrangement uses TRBV27 and TRBJ2-7; 7 bases are shared with TRBD1. V dropped 8 bases and J dropped 2; count of bases not matched to a gene: 6. The CDR3 has 13 amino acids. CDR1 and CDR2 (germline): MNHEY, SMNVEV (reference sequence). CDR3 coding DNA: TGTGCCAGCGGACCTACAGGGGCCTACGAGCAGTACTTC. Translated, it gives CASGPTGAYEQYF.

This clone was counted a single time. The rearrangement joins TRBV2 to TRBJ2-7, with 7 bases aligning to TRBD2. J was trimmed by 2 bases and V by 3 bases; bases with no gene match: 4. The CDR3 loop spans 14 amino acids. CDR1 SNHLY and CDR2 FYNNEI come from the germline V gene. The CDR3 sequence is CASSDWRGTYEQYF. CDR3 nucleotide sequence: TGTGCCAGCAGTGATTGGCGGGGGACCTACGAGCAGTACTTC.

The V gene is TRBV29-1, the J gene TRBJ2-6, with D possibly TRBD1 on 6 matching bases. With 6 bases removed from V and 0 bases from J, the gap between germline ends came to 24 bases. The CDR3 covers 19 residues. CDR1 SQVTM and CDR2 ANQGSEA come from the germline V gene. This chain's CDR3 is CSVGPGTTFPYSGANVLTF. The CDR3 DNA sequence: TGCAGCGTGGGCCCTGGGACAACGTTCCCGTACTCTGGGGCCAACGTCCTGACTTTC.

The rearrangement uses TRBV13 and TRBJ2-7; D is perhaps TRBD1 (5 bases). V lost 2 bases to trimming and J lost 5 bases, with 10 bases between them. Germline V gene data show CDR1 as PRHDT and CDR2 as FYEKMQ (reference sequence). The CDR3 sequence is 13 residues long. This CDR3 reads CASSLPLRDEQYF. The CDR3 nucleotides are TGTGCCAGCAGCTTACCCCTCAGGGACGAGCAGTACTTC.

The sample holds one count of this clone. This rearrangement joins TRBV27 to TRBJ2-2; D not certain. CDR1 is MNHEY and CDR2 is SMNVEV in the germline V gene (reference sequence). This CDR3 region has 12 residues. The V end lost 2 bases, the J end lost 7 bases, and 5 bases lay between the germline ends. The CDR3 DNA sequence: TGTGCCAGCAGTTTAAACGACGGGGAGCTGTTTTTT. It codes for CASSLNDGELFF.

The rearrangement uses TRBV27 and TRBJ1-1, with TRBD1 matching over 8 bases. The CDR3 totals 15 residues. The germline V gene has CDR1 MNHEY and CDR2 SMNVEV (reference sequence). V lost 5 bases, J lost 6 bases, and 11 bases stayed unmatched. The CDR3: CASSRPGTGIPEAFF. DNA for the CDR3: TGTGCCAGCAGTCGCCCTGGGACAGGAATTCCTGAAGCTTTCTTT.

V usage is TRBV28 and J usage is TRBJ2-1; weak D call: TRBD2 (7 bases). The V end lost 6 bases, the J end lost 7 bases, and 22 bases lay between the germline ends. The germline CDR1 and CDR2 sequences are MDHEN and SYDVKM. The CDR3 is 16 amino acids. CDR3 loop: CASRPTKGEGVNEQFF. The CDR3 nucleotides are TGTGCCAGCAGGCCCACTAAGGGGGAGGGGGTAAATGAGCAGTTCTTC. Filled out from reference TRBV28 and TRBJ2-1, the complete variable domain reads DVKVTQSSRYLVKRTGEKVFLECVQDMDHENMFWYRQDPGLGLRLIYFSYDVKMKEKGDIPEGYSVSREKKERFSLILESASTNQTSMYLCASRPTKGEGVNEQFFGPGTRLTVL.

The V gene is TRBV19, the J gene TRBJ2-1; maybe TRBD2 (5 bases). CDR3 length: 15 amino acids. Germline V gene data show CDR1 as LNHDA and CDR2 as SQIVND (reference sequence). Trimming left V 5 bases short and J 6 bases short, with 17 bases between. This chain's CDR3 is CASSGVGLESNEQFF. The CDR3, as DNA: TGTGCCAGTAGTGGCGTCGGACTGGAGAGCAATGAGCAGTTCTTC. Looking up the rest from reference TRBV19 and TRBJ2-1 gives the full variable domain: DGGITQSPKYLFRKEGQNVTLSCEQNLNHDAMYWYRQDPGQGLRLIYYSQIVNDFQKGDIAEGYSVSREKKESFPLTVTSAQKNPTAFYLCASSGVGLESNEQFFGPGTRLTVL.

Concerning this clone itself: In the same sample, other DNA sequences code for this CDR3. The rearrangement links TRBV4-1 to TRBJ2-7; D remains unclear. CDR1 MGHRA and CDR2 YSYEKL come from the germline V gene. V was cut by 1 base and J by 4 bases, with 11 bases left in between. This CDR3 has 14 residues. The CDR3 nucleotides are TGCGCCAGCAGCCAAGTCCACAGAGATTACGAGCAGTACTTC. Translation: CASSQVHRDYEQYF.

The V call is TRBV10-3, the J call TRBJ2-7, with 7 bases identical to TRBD2. CDR1 is ENHRY, CDR2 SYGVKD, per germline. V shed 10 bases and J 0 bases; nucleotides not matched to a gene: 6. This CDR3 region has 13 residues. The CDR3 is CATKGGSSYEQYF. CDR3 bases: TGTGCCACCAAGGGCGGGAGCTCCTACGAGCAGTACTTC.